Each of the 13 T cell receptor beta chains below was sequenced from the same sample in a study of human T cells and chemical hapten exposure. It was the library that attached unique molecular identifiers to individual cDNA molecules. TCRdb reanalysed the reads using MiXCR and keeps one entry per CDR3 protein. In the table there are roughly 120,000 distinct CDR3 sequences, around 8.5% of which are singletons. Unfractionated whole blood was the source of the extracted total RNA. The sequenced sample consisted of whole blood. The receptors shown here come from a human donor in good health. Some clones in this sample may be carry-over from other donors' samples.

The chain carries TRBV11-2 and TRBJ1-1, with 7 bases that match TRBD1. Germline-derived CDR1 and CDR2 are SGHAT and FQNNGV. The CDR3 length is 13 residues. V lost 1 base and J lost 11; bases outside the gene matches: 7. The CDR3 DNA reads as TGTGCCAGCAGCTTAGCTGGACAGGAGGGTGCTTTCTTT. This encodes CASSLAGQEGAFF.

This clonotype was detected many times. V is TRBV10-3 and J is TRBJ2-3; the D gene is possibly TRBD2 (7 bases). This CDR3 has 13 amino acids. V was cut by 9 bases and J by 3 bases, with 13 bases left in between. The V gene's germline CDR1 is ENHRY and CDR2 SYGVKD. Here the CDR3 reads CAIHGGPTDTQYF. CDR3 coding DNA: TGTGCCATTCACGGGGGGCCGACAGATACGCAGTATTTT.

This clonotype has just a few counts. CDR3 sequence (DNA): TGTGCCAGCAGCCCCCCGTCCAGCGGGAGGTCTGAGCAGTTCTTC. As protein: CASSPPSSGRSEQFF. The rearrangement uses TRBV3-1 and TRBJ2-1; 9 positions agree with TRBD2. The V segment lost 4 bases and the J segment 9 bases; nucleotides outside the gene matches: 10. Germline CDR1 reads LGHDT; CDR2 reads YNNKEL (reference sequence). The CDR3 has 15 residues.

The chain employs TRBV7-6 and TRBJ2-1; 9 bases map to TRBD2. The germline V gene has CDR1 SGHVS and CDR2 FNYEAQ. V gave up 1 base and J gave up 8 bases; unmatched junction bases: 6. CDR3 length equals 15 residues. The CDR3 bases are TGTGCCAGCAGCTTAGAAGGGAAGCGGGAGGATGAGCAGTTCTTC. The encoded protein is CASSLEGKREDEQFF. Using reference TRBV7-6 and TRBJ2-1 for the parts outside the CDR3, the full variable domain is GAGVSQSPRYKVTKRGQDVALRCDPISGHVSLYWYRQALGQGPEFLTYFNYEAQQDKSGLPNDRFSAERPEGSISTLTIQRTEQRDSAMYRCASSLEGKREDEQFFGPGTRLTVL.

This clonotype was observed a few times. The V call is TRBV7-9, the J call TRBJ1-1; no definite D call. This CDR3 comprises 14 residues. V lost 4 bases and J 6 bases, leaving 15 bases between the germline ends. The germline gives CDR1 SEHNR, CDR2 FQNEAQ (reference sequence). CDR3 DNA sequence: TGTGCCAGCAGCTCACTGACACTTAACGCTGAAGCTTTCTTT. This sequence encodes CASSSLTLNAEAFF.

This chain connects TRBV19 to TRBJ2-7; tentatively, D is TRBD2 (5 bases). The CDR3 is 14 amino acids. The V end lost 1 base, the J end lost 3 bases, and 10 bases lay between the germline ends. Per germline, CDR1 LNHDA and CDR2 SQIVND (reference sequence). This CDR3 reads CASSIVGSGYEQYF. The CDR3 nucleotides read TGTGCCAGTAGTATAGTTGGCAGCGGCTACGAGCAGTACTTC.

The rearrangement joins TRBV3-1 to TRBJ2-7; no reliable D call. V was pared by 1 base and J by 3 bases, with 13 bases between. The CDR3 has 15 residues. Germline CDR1 reads LGHDT; CDR2 reads YNNKEL (reference sequence). The CDR3 bases are TGTGCCAGCAGCCAAGCAAACTTGTGGAGCTACGAGCAGTACTTC. Its translation is CASSQANLWSYEQYF.

This clonotype has a count of ten or more. The chain has TRBV7-7 and TRBJ2-5, with D possibly being TRBD2 (6 bases). CDR1 SSHAT and CDR2 FNYEAQ come from the germline V gene (reference sequence). V lost 1 base, J lost 4 bases, and 16 bases lay in between. The CDR3 is 16 residues long. DNA for the CDR3: TGTGCCAGCAGCTTAGATAATAGCGGACTACGAGAGACCCAGTACTTC. Translated: CASSLDNSGLRETQYF. The entire variable domain, with the rest obtained from reference TRBV7-7 and TRBJ2-5, is as follows: GAGVSQSPRYKVTKRGQDVTLRCDPISSHATLYWYQQALGQGPEFLTYFNYEAQPDKSGLPSDRFSAERPEGSISTLTIQRTEQRDSAMYRCASSLDNSGLRETQYFGPGTRLLVL.

The CDR3 sequence: CSARRGTSEAFF. In DNA form, the CDR3 reads TGCAGTGCCCGCAGGGGCACATCTGAAGCTTTCTTT. The chain has TRBV20-1 and TRBJ1-1, with a tentative D call TRBD1 (6 bases). The ends were cut back, 6 bases at V and 6 bases at J, with 14 bases in the middle. CDR1 is DFQATT, CDR2 SNEGSKA, per germline (reference sequence). This CDR3 has 12 amino acids.

This chain uses TRBV10-3 with TRBJ1-1, with 7 nucleotides matching TRBD1. With V trimmed by 4 bases and J by 4 bases, 3 bases remained unmatched. CDR3 size: 13 residues. CDR1 and CDR2 (germline): ENHRY, SYGVKD. CDR3 amino acids: CAISGQGPTEAFF. In DNA, the CDR3 is TGTGCCATCAGTGGACAGGGCCCCACTGAAGCTTTCTTT.

This clonotype has only a few counts. The chain joins TRBV5-1 to TRBJ2-1; D might be TRBD2 (5 bases). V lost 3 bases to trimming and J lost 12 bases, with 16 bases between them. The germline CDR1 and CDR2 sequences are SGHRS and YFSETQ. CDR3 size: 13 residues. Here the CDR3 reads CASSSGSALGQFF. The DNA of the CDR3 is TGCGCCAGCAGCTCGGGGTCGGCCTTAGGGCAGTTCTTC.

The chain combines TRBV20-1 with TRBJ2-3; the match to TRBD2 covers 9 bases. V dropped 0 bases and J dropped 4; count of bases not matched to a gene: 5. This CDR3 is built from 15 residues. From germline, CDR1 is DFQATT and CDR2 SNEGSKA (reference sequence). The CDR3 here is CSARDGGGGPDTQYF. CDR3 sequence (DNA): TGCAGTGCTAGAGATGGCGGGGGGGGGCCAGATACGCAGTATTTT.

This clonotype was counted ten times or more. In DNA, the CDR3 is TGCGCCAGCAGCTTGGTAGAACGAGACAGGGCTGGCTACACCTTC. Amino acid sequence: CASSLVERDRAGYTF. This rearrangement joins TRBV5-1 to TRBJ1-2; 7 bases fit TRBD1. V dropped 0 bases and J dropped 7; count of bases not matched to a gene: 9. The CDR3 sequence is 15 residues long. The germline gives CDR1 SGHRS, CDR2 YFSETQ.